This T cell receptor (beta chain) derives from a study of Ad26.COV2.S vaccination and SARS-CoV-2 variants. Across the study: The donor belonged to the COV1001 Ad26.COV2.S trial arm. Dosing was one shot or two shots 56 days apart.

Germline CDR1 is MGHRA and CDR2 is YSYEKL. The CDR3 spans 15 residues. The V gene lost 1 base and the J gene lost 2 bases, with 12 bases spanning the gap. Treatment meaning: 15 to 20 received Ad26.COV2.S at low or high dose, single or two shots; 5 received placebo; per-sample allocation not given. Sampling took place 63 days after the first vaccine or placebo injection. It was an adult aged 18-55 years in Boston who was the donor. Here immunoSEQ multiplex PCR was the method, and the copy in TCRdb shows in-frame clones only, minus some. Altogether some 340,000 clones are present, about 82% being singletons, with the ten largest covering about 2.1%.

The chain links TRBV4-1 to TRBJ2-7; D is unclear. Specimen: peripheral blood, collected in a trial of Ad26.COV2.S vaccine versus placebo. The receptor was isolated from a person between 18 and 65 years old who received the Ad26.COV2.S COVID-19 vaccine or a placebo. CDR3 DNA sequence: TGCGCCAGCAGCCAAGGGACGTTAGGAGCCTACGAGCAGTACTTC. Residues: CASSQGTLGAYEQYF.